These T cell receptor beta chains were read from a single sample in a study of T-cell memory formation after mild COVID-19. MiXCR was run by TCRdb on the 5' RACE reads, yielding one entry per CDR3 protein. The sample shows around 200,000 distinct CDR3 sequences, 18% of them seen only once. The sequenced sample consisted of PBMCs or a T cell subset sorted from them (not recorded which). The receptors stem from a man younger than 30 who had mild COVID-19 (a few samples of this study predate the infection). Cell type and time point are not known. CDR3s include the opening cysteine and the closing phenylalanine or tryptophan. D genes are given only for firm matches. Rows may omit the clone size; those that give it use once, few, many or a size class.

v_gene,j_gene,d_gene,abundance,CDR3nt,CDR3aa
TRBV11-2,TRBJ2-1,TRBD2,.,TGTGCCAGCAGCCCCCTGTGGGGGGGATGGAATGAGCAGTTCTTC,CASSPLWGGWNEQFF
TRBV18,TRBJ1-1,.,few,TGTGCCAGCTCACCCCTTCTCGACGAGGGGATGAACACTGAAGCTTTCTTT,CASSPLLDEGMNTEAFF
TRBV9,TRBJ1-6,.,.,TGTGCCAGCAGCGTAGTGGGTGGAACCCTCCACTTT,CASSVVGGTLHF
TRBV7-9,TRBJ2-3,TRBD1,.,TGTGCCAGCAGCTTAGTTATTACAGGGGAGAGGGCAGATACGCAGTATTTT,CASSLVITGERADTQYF
TRBV7-2,TRBJ1-2,.,few,TGTGCCAGCAGCTTAATGGTGGGAGGCTACACCTTC,CASSLMVGGYTF
TRBV7-2,TRBJ2-3,TRBD2,few,TGTGCCAGCAGCCGGGTAGCGGGGTCCACAGATACGCAGTATTTT,CASSRVAGSTDTQYF
TRBV4-3,TRBJ1-1,.,few,TGCGCCAGCAGCCAAGATGTCGCTCGGAGGGAAGCTTTCTTT,CASSQDVARREAFF
TRBV5-1,TRBJ2-3,.,few,TGCGCCAGCAGTCCCAGGGATAATACGCAGTATTTT,CASSPRDNTQYF
TRBV5-1,TRBJ1-1,.,many,TGCGCCAGCAGCCCGCAGGGAACTGAAGCTTTCTTT,CASSPQGTEAFF
TRBV5-1,TRBJ2-2,.,few,TGCGCCAGCAGCTTGGGGGGTGACGCCGGGGAGCTGTTTTTT,CASSLGGDAGELFF
TRBV2,TRBJ2-2,.,.,TGTGCCAGCATAGAGTTTGACACCGGGGAGCTGTTTTTT,CASIEFDTGELFF
TRBV4-3,TRBJ2-2,.,few,TGCGCCAGCAGCCAAGACGGGGGGAACACCGGGGAGCTGTTTTTT,CASSQDGGNTGELFF
TRBV20-1,TRBJ2-5,.,few,TGCAGTGCTGAGCCGCCGAAAGAGACCCAGTACTTC,CSAEPPKETQYF
TRBV14,TRBJ1-1,.,few,TGTGCCAGCAGCCGGCTGTTTCCACTGATGAACACTGAAGCTTTCTTT,CASSRLFPLMNTEAFF
TRBV29-1,TRBJ2-5,.,.,TGCAGCGGGCGCGACAGGTCGGAGACCCAGTACTTC,CSGRDRSETQYF
TRBV21-1,TRBJ2-7,.,.,TGTGCCAGCAGCAAATGTTGTGGACCCAAACTTGACGAGCAGTACTTC,CASSKCCGPKLDEQYF
TRBV5-1,TRBJ2-5,.,many,TGCGCCAGCAGCTTCCGGGTCCAAGAGACCCAGTACTTC,CASSFRVQETQYF
TRBV5-1,TRBJ1-1,.,.,TGCGCCAGCAGCTTGTATGGGGGCGCGGGAGCTTTCTTT,CASSLYGGAGAFF
TRBV4-3,TRBJ2-1,.,few,TGCGCCAGCAGCCCCGGGGAACAGTCCTACAATGAGCAGTTCTTC,CASSPGEQSYNEQFF
TRBV4-3,TRBJ2-7,.,few,TGCGCCAGCAGCCCAGACGGACATCGCGAGCAGTACTTC,CASSPDGHREQYF
TRBV5-6,TRBJ1-2,.,.,TGTGCCAGCAGCTTCCGCAGGTTCGTCTATGGCTACACCTTC,CASSFRRFVYGYTF
TRBV6-6,TRBJ1-3,.,.,TGTGCCAGCAGTTACACAGGTGGAAACACCATATATTTT,CASSYTGGNTIYF
TRBV10-3,TRBJ1-1,.,.,TGTGCCATCAGACGAAATCTGAACACTGAAGCTTTCTTT,CAIRRNLNTEAFF